These 8 T cell receptor beta chains were all obtained from the same sample, sequenced in a study of beta chain features in type 1 diabetes. cDNA synthesis used the whole RNA isolate, giving expressed TCRB sequences. Method: immunoSEQ multiplex PCR; TCRdb's copy keeps in-frame clones and lacks some. The table records approximately 330,000 clones, approximately 11% of them present only once. The specimen sequenced was naive CD4+ T cells from blood. These receptors were obtained from a woman aged 25 to 39 in good health.

This rearrangement joins TRBV4-2 to TRBJ1-2, with a possible D match to TRBD1 (6 bases). Trimming took 1 base from V and 3 from J, leaving 12 bases between them. Germline values: CDR1 LGHNA, CDR2 YNFKEQ. CDR3 length: 15 amino acids. DNA for the CDR3: TGTGCCAGCAGCCAAGTTGAGGGGGTCTACTATGGCTACACCTTC. Translating it yields CASSQVEGVYYGYTF.

In its sample, this clone was seen a few times. V gene TRBV7-3 combines with J gene TRBJ2-1; the D gene is possibly TRBD2 (5 bases). This CDR3 spans 15 amino acids. Trimming shortened V by 2 bases and J by 4 bases, and 12 bases separated the two germline ends. From germline, CDR1 is SGHTA and CDR2 FQGTGA. The CDR3 loop reads CASSLAHTRYNEQFF. Written as DNA, the CDR3 is TGTGCCAGCAGCTTAGCCCACACTAGATACAATGAGCAGTTCTTC.

This chain joins TRBV4-2 and TRBJ2-7; TRBD2 aligns across 9 bases. Germline loops: CDR1 LGHNA, CDR2 YNFKEQ. The CDR3 runs to 17 residues. Trimming took 4 bases from V and 3 from J; bases not matched to a gene: 13. CDR3 nucleotide sequence: TGTGCCAGCAGCCCCTTAGGGGGGGGACTAGCCCTCTACGAGCAGTACTTC. Translated, it gives CASSPLGGGLALYEQYF.

This chain connects TRBV7-2 to TRBJ2-3, with TRBD2 matching 10 bases. The CDR3 loop spans 16 amino acids. The germline gives CDR1 SGHTA, CDR2 FQGNSA. V was pared by 3 bases and J by 2 bases, with 5 bases of the junction left unmatched. Here the CDR3 DNA reads TGTGCCAGCAGCTTCACCGGGACTAGCGCCACAGATACGCAGTATTTT. This sequence encodes CASSFTGTSATDTQYF.

The chain carries TRBV6-5 and TRBJ2-5, with D perhaps matching TRBD1 (6 bases). The germline V gene has CDR1 MNHEY and CDR2 SVGAGI. The CDR3 consists of 16 residues. The ends were cut back, 0 bases at V and 4 bases at J, with 15 bases in the middle. CDR3 sequence reads: CASSYSTQGYGETQYF. For the CDR3, the DNA is TGTGCCAGCAGTTACTCGACCCAGGGGTATGGAGAGACCCAGTACTTC.

V usage is TRBV18 and J usage is TRBJ1-2; 9 nucleotides agree with TRBD1. Germline trimming cut 3 bases from V and 8 bases from J; bases unmatched to any gene: 10. CDR3 length: 15 amino acids. From germline, CDR1 is KGHSH and CDR2 LQKENI. This CDR3 reads CASSPRTGDGKGYTF. The CDR3 nucleotides are TGTGCCAGCTCACCGCGGACAGGGGATGGAAAAGGCTACACCTTC.

The chain links TRBV18 to TRBJ1-1, with D unclear. The germline V gene encodes CDR1 KGHSH and CDR2 LQKENI. The CDR3 consists of 15 residues. Trimming removed 2 bases at V and 0 bases at J, with 10 bases between. The CDR3 loop reads CASSPSSAMNTEAFF. The CDR3 region has the DNA TGTGCCAGCTCACCATCATCTGCTATGAACACTGAAGCTTTCTTT.

In this sample, this clone turned up a few times. The rearrangement joins TRBV19 to TRBJ1-5, with D possibly being TRBD1 (5 bases). This CDR3 contains 16 residues. V was pared by 5 bases and J by 2 bases, with 16 bases between. Looked up from germline, CDR1 is LNHDA and CDR2 is SQIVND (reference sequence). CDR3 coding DNA: TGTGCCAGTAGTTTACTACGGGGGATAGGCAATCAGCCCCAGCATTTT. It encodes CASSLLRGIGNQPQHF.